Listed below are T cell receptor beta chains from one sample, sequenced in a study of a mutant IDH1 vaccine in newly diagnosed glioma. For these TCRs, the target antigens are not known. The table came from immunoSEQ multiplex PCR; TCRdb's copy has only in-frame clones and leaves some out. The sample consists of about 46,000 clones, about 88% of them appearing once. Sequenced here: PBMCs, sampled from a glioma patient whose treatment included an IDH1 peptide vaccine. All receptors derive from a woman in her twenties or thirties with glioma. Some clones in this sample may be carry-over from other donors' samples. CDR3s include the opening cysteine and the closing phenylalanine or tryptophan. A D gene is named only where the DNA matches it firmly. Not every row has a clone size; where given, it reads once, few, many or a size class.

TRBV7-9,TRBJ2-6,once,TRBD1,CASSLEIPGGGANVLTF,TGTGCCAGCAGCTTAGAGATTCCAGGGGGTGGGGCCAACGTCCTGACTTTC
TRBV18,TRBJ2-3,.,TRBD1,CASSPGTGSTDTQYF,TGTGCCAGCTCACCCGGGACAGGGAGCACAGATACGCAGTATTTT
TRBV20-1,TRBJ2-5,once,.,CGALGQETQYF,TGCGGGGCACTAGGCCAAGAGACCCAGTACTTC
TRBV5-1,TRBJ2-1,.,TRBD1,CASSRPGQGRGEQFF,TGCGCCAGCAGCCGACCGGGACAGGGGAGGGGTGAGCAGTTCTTC
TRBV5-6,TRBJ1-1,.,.,CASSLSPNTEAFF,TGTGCCAGCAGCTTAAGCCCGAACACTGAAGCTTTCTTT
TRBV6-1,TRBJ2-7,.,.,CASSGYSWDSSSYEQYF,TGTGCCAGCAGTGGATACTCCTGGGACTCTTCTTCCTACGAGCAGTACTTC
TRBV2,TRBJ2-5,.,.,CASSDGSVAPGAQYF,TGTGCCAGCAGTGATGGGTCAGTGGCCCCCGGGGCCCAGTACTTC
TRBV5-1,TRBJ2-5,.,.,CASSLVSAAQETQYF,TGCGCCAGCAGCTTGGTATCCGCAGCCCAAGAGACCCAGTACTTC
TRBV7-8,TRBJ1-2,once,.,CASSLGAGADGYTF,TGTGCCAGCAGCTTAGGGGCGGGGGCTGATGGCTACACCTTC
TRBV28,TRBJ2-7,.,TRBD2,CASSLSGRNSYEQYF,TGTGCCAGCAGTTTGAGCGGGAGGAATTCCTACGAGCAGTACTTC
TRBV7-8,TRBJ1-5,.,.,CASRGDNQPQHF,TGTGCCAGCAGAGGGGATAATCAGCCCCAGCATTTT
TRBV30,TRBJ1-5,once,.,CAWSTLYSNQPQHF,TGTGCCTGGAGTACACTATATAGCAATCAGCCCCAGCATTTT
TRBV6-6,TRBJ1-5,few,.,CASSQNSNQPQHF,TGTGCCAGCAGTCAGAATAGCAATCAGCCCCAGCATTTT
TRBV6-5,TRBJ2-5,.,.,CASSYSAGWETQYF,TGTGCCAGCAGTTACTCCGCGGGGTGGGAGACCCAGTACTTC
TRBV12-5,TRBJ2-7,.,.,CASGLRAGVPYEQYF,TGTGCTAGTGGTTTAAGAGCAGGGGTCCCCTACGAGCAGTACTTC
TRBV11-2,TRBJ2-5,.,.,CASSLAKGSGRETQYF,TGTGCCAGCAGCTTAGCTAAAGGGTCGGGACGGGAGACCCAGTACTTC
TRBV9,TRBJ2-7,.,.,CASSVGDGPYEQYF,TGTGCCAGCAGCGTAGGGGACGGCCCCTACGAGCAGTACTTC
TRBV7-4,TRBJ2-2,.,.,CASSLPPGELFF,TGTGCCAGCAGCTTGCCCCCAGGGGAGCTGTTTTTT
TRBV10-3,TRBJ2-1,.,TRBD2,CAIRHGLAGGNNEQFF,TGTGCCATCAGACACGGACTAGCGGGAGGGAACAATGAGCAGTTCTTC
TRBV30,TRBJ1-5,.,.,CAWSADLGGGNQPQHF,TGTGCCTGGAGTGCCGACCTTGGGGGAGGCAATCAGCCCCAGCATTTT
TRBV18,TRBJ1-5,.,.,CASSSASNQPQHF,TGTGCCAGCTCAAGTGCGAGCAATCAGCCCCAGCATTTT
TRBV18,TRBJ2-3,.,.,CASSPWAGDSQRELDTQYF,TGTGCCAGCTCTCCCTGGGCAGGGGACAGCCAGCGGGAGTTAGATACGCAGTATTTT
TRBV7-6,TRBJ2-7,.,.,CASSLEVGYEQYF,TGTGCCAGCAGCTTAGAGGTAGGCTACGAGCAGTACTTC
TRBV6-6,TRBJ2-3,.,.,CASRSRIGPTDTQYF,TGTGCCAGCAGGTCAAGAATCGGACCCACAGATACGCAGTATTTT
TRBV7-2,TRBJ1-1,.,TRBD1,CASSYSQGALDTEAFF,TGTGCCAGCAGCTACTCACAGGGGGCGTTGGACACTGAAGCTTTCTTT
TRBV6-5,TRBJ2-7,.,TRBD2,CASSELAGAYEQYF,TGTGCCAGCAGTGAACTAGCGGGAGCCTACGAGCAGTACTTC
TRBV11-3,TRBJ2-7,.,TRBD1,CASSQWLRGFTYEQYF,TGTGCCAGCAGCCAGTGGCTCAGGGGGTTTACCTACGAGCAGTACTTC
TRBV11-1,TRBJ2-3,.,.,CASSLTDTQYF,TGTGCCAGCAGCTTAACGGATACGCAGTATTTT
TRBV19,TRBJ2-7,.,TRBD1,CASSSRDRGSNEQYF,TGTGCCAGTAGCAGCCGGGACAGGGGATCCAACGAGCAGTACTTC
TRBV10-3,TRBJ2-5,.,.,CAISERAGETQYF,TGTGCCATCAGTGAAAGAGCCGGCGAGACCCAGTACTTC
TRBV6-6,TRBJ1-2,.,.,CASSSRRQDGFYGYTF,TGTGCCAGCAGTTCGCGGAGACAGGACGGGTTCTATGGCTACACCTTC
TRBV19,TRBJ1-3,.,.,CASSSPWTVSGNTIYF,TGTGCCAGCTCCTCCCCTTGGACAGTCTCTGGAAACACCATATATTTT
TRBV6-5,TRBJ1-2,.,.,CASSLDSNYGYTF,TGTGCCAGCAGTCTGGACAGTAACTATGGCTACACCTTC
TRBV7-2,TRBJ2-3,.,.,CASSLSWGSSDTQYF,TGTGCCAGCAGCTTAAGTTGGGGAAGCTCAGATACGCAGTATTTT
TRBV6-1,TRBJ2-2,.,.,CASSGRLDGYTGELFF,TGTGCCAGCAGTGGCCGGCTAGACGGGTACACCGGGGAGCTGTTTTTT
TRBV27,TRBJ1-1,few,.,CASSQGATEAFF,TGTGCCAGCAGTCAGGGCGCCACTGAAGCTTTCTTT
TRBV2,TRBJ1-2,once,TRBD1,CASSAGQLLKATF,TGTGCCAGCAGTGCGGGACAGCTTTTAAAGGCGACCTTC
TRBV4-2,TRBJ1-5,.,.,CASSQDPEQPQHF,TGTGCCAGCAGCCAAGACCCAGAGCAGCCCCAGCATTTT
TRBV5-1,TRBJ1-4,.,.,CASSLGQGEKLFF,TGCGCCAGCAGTTTAGGGCAGGGTGAAAAACTGTTTTTT
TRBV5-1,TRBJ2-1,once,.,CASSLGTLSSYNEQFF,TGCGCCAGCAGCTTGGGCACCCTAAGCTCCTACAATGAGCAGTTCTTC
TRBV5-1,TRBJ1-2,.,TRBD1,CASTQGAFGLSGYTF,TGCGCCAGCACCCAGGGGGCATTCGGGCTATCTGGCTACACCTTC
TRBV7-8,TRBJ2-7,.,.,CASSPLAGSSYEQYF,TGTGCCAGCAGCCCCTTGGCGGGCAGTTCCTACGAGCAGTACTTC
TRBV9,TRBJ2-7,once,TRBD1,CASSVDPGGYEQYF,TGTGCCAGCAGCGTAGACCCAGGGGGCTACGAGCAGTACTTC
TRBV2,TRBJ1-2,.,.,CASSVKGNYGYTF,TGTGCCAGCAGTGTTAAGGGCAACTATGGCTACACCTTC
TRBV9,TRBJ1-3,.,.,CASSATSGISGNTIYF,TGTGCCAGCAGCGCCACGAGTGGGATCTCTGGAAACACCATATATTTT
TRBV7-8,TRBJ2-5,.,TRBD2,CASSYGLAGVVSAQYF,TGTGCCAGCAGCTATGGACTAGCGGGAGTGGTATCAGCCCAGTACTTC
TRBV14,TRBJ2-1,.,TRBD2,CASSPGGGGSYNEQFF,TGTGCCAGCAGCCCTGGGGGGGGAGGAAGCTACAATGAGCAGTTCTTC
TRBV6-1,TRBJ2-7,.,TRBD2,CASRVLAGGSYEQYF,TGTGCCAGCAGGGTACTAGCGGGAGGTAGTTACGAGCAGTACTTC
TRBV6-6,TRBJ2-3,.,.,CASSPDPDTQYF,TGTGCCAGCAGCCCCGACCCGGATACGCAGTATTTT
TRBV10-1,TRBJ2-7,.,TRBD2,CASSDREGNEQYF,TGCGCCAGCAGTGACAGGGAGGGAAACGAGCAGTACTTC
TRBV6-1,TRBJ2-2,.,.,CASRFRDGVAGELFF,TGTGCCAGCAGATTCCGGGACGGCGTTGCCGGGGAGCTGTTTTTT
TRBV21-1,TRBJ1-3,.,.,CASSIPGTLGDTIYF,TGTGCCAGCAGCATACCCGGGACATTAGGAGACACCATATATTTT
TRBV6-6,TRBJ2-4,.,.,CASSRPTEEGYF,TGTGCCAGCAGTCGCCCTACCGAGGAAGGGTACTTC
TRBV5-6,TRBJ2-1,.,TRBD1,CASSLALGQGDNEQFF,TGTGCCAGCAGCTTGGCATTAGGACAGGGGGACAATGAGCAGTTCTTC
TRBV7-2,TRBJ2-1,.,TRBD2,CASSLSGSIYNEQFF,TGTGCCAGCAGCCTTAGCGGGAGTATCTACAATGAGCAGTTCTTC
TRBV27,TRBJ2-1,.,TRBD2,CASSLPGGRSEQFF,TGTGCCAGCAGTTTACCGGGAGGGAGGAGTGAGCAGTTCTTC
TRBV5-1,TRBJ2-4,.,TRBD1,CASSYEPGQEHLQYF,TGCGCCAGCAGCTACGAACCGGGACAGGAGCACCTTCAGTACTTC